This paragraph reports one T cell receptor beta chain. Its antigen specificity is not known. No quality values exist for individual bases; no much larger clone is one base distant. The CDR3 regions of human TCRbeta chains were subjected to immunosequencing. The published analysis was carried out like this. TCRs in the repertoires were compared against a reference library of SARS-CoV-2-specific TCRs that had been generated with the MIRA antigen-specificity platform. Breadth was defined as the fraction of unique TCRs that were SARS-CoV-2-associated, and depth was defined as the fraction of total T cells that were SARS-CoV-2-associated. Using the MIRA data, each spike-specific TCR was assigned both to the spike region to which the TCR was reactive and to a CD4 or CD8 class. Log10-transformed breadth and depth values were compared by one-way ANOVA with Sidak's multiple comparisons tests. The clones in this table, taken by TCRdb from immuneACCESS, are in-frame only. Not every clone is retained; where verified, under half of the shortfall comes from an unresolved V gene, and the cause of the rest is unknown. V and J calls and clone size are given by that table; D and trimming were obtained from the DNA. For this sample there are some 100,000 clones; 65% to 90% appear just once. The ten largest account for roughly 10% of the sample.

In the paper's terms, the time point label means: baseline before first vaccination. Samples from vaccinated people were obtained from the UK trials COV001 and COV002, which included a single-blind randomized controlled phase 2/3 trial of AZD1222 (ChAdOx1 nCoV-19) in healthy adults. For TCRbeta chain sequencing, PBMC samples from trial participants were taken at day 0 and at day 28 after the second dose. The germline V gene (reference sequence) specifies PRHDT as CDR1 and FYEKMQ as CDR2. Trimming removed 2 bases from V and 4 bases from J, leaving 11 bases between the germline ends. The CDR3 numbers 15 residues from cysteine through phenylalanine. Of all the DNA, just the CDR3 is kept, 45 bases in frame from base 1. This entry comes from a study of T cell responses to AZD1222 COVID-19 vaccine (dated by TCRdb to 2020 to 2023). Some background on the complete study: AZD1222 recipients whose second dose came at about 4 weeks and those whose second dose came at about 12 weeks were combined into one group, since spike-specific TCR depth and breadth did not differ between the two schedules. TCR sequencing was performed for approximately 240 trial participants, of whom about 210 were given two doses of AZD1222 and some 25 were given two doses of MenACWY control vaccine. Trial participants were enrolled into age subgroups of 18-55, 56-69 and 70-plus years, which contained about 160, 30 and 59 TCR-sequenced participants, respectively. Study-wide findings and limitations: After two AZD1222 doses, both the breadth and the depth of spike-specific TCRs were significantly higher than at day 0 and than in MenACWY recipients. Most participants were white British and females outnumbered males, and the authors suggested that clonal diversity may have been underestimated. Conclusions about previously exposed vaccinees are limited because only six or seven AZD1222 recipients were SARS-CoV-2 seropositive at baseline. The whole spike protein was spanned by vaccine-associated CD4 TCRs, and dominant responses were seen in regions 160-218 and 743-854. Reportedly, almost half of the unique spike-specific TCRs recognized epitopes lying outside the regions that are mutated in the B.1.351 and B.1.1.7 variants. Because no day 14 peak-response samples were available, repertoires were characterized only after the peak T cell response. The 56-69-year group was small, and its depth increase did not reach significance, likely because of low power.

The rearrangement combines TRBV13 with TRBJ2-2; the D gene is perhaps TRBD2, on 5 matching bases. The sequencing used peripheral blood, collected on day 0 of AZD1222 vaccination. This receptor was identified in an adult in good health. The DNA is TGTGCCAGCAGCTTATTTCGACTATCCACCGGGGAGCTGTTTTTT. Its protein product is CASSLFRLSTGELFF.